This TCR beta chain was captured by sequencing in a study of blood T cell repertoires in COVID-19. Looking at the study overall: The study drew acute and convalescent COVID-19 samples from the United States, Italy and Spain. T cells, B-cell-depleted T cells, or PBMCs supplied cDNA or gDNA.

As originally analysed: Counts of nucleated cells, estimated from reference gene primer amplification, were obtained. Clones were read by immunoSEQ multiplex PCR, and TCRdb kept only the in-frame ones, dropping some. V and J calls and clone size are as listed in that table; D and trimming were resolved from the DNA. The data show fewer than 300,000 clones, about 82% seen once. This CDR3 is 16 amino acids long. V was trimmed by 6 bases and J by 2 bases, leaving 17 bases between them. CDR1 and CDR2 (germline): LNHDA, SQIVND (reference sequence). The sequenced sample was peripheral blood. V is TRBV19 and J is TRBJ2-4; D may be TRBD1 (6 bases). The clonotype was recovered from a man between 50 and 59 years old with active or convalescent COVID-19. As DNA, the CDR3 is TGTGCCAGTAGCCTCCGAGGGGGAATAACCAAAAACATTCAGTACTTC. It is translated as CASSLRGGITKNIQYF.